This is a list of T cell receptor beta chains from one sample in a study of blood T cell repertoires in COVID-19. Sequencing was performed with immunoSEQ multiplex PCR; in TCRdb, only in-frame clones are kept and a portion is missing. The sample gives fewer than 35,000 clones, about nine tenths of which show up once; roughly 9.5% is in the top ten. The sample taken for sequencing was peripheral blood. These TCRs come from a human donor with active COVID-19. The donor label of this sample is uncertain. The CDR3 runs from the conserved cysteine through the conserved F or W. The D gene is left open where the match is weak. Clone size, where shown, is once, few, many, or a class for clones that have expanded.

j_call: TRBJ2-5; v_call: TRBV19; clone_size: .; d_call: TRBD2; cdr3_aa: CASSIIAGRQETQYF; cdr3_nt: TGTGCCAGTAGTATAATAGCGGGCCGCCAAGAGACCCAGTACTTC
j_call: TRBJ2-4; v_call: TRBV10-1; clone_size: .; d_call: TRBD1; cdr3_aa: CASSTGTGTIQYF; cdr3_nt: TGCGCCAGCAGTACCGGGACAGGGACTATTCAGTACTTC
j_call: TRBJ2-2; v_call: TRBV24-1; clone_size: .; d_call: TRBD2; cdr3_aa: CATSDTTSGRLTGELFF; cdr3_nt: TGTGCCACCAGTGATACGACTAGCGGGAGGTTAACCGGGGAGCTGTTTTTT
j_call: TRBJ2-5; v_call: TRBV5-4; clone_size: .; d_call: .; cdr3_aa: CASSLAGKLRGETQYF; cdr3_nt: TGTGCCAGCAGCTTGGCCGGTAAGCTCAGAGGCGAGACCCAGTACTTC
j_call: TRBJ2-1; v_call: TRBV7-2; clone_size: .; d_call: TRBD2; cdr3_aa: CASSQFIAGGPYNEQFF; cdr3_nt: TGTGCCAGCAGCCAATTCATAGCGGGGGGCCCCTATAATGAGCAGTTCTTC
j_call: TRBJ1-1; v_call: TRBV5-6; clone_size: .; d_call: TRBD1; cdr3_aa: CASSPDRVNTEAFF; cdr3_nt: TGTGCCAGCAGCCCGGACAGGGTGAACACTGAAGCTTTCTTT
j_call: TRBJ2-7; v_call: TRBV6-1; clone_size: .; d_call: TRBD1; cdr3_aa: CASSEGRGQVQYF; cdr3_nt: TGTGCCAGCAGTGAAGGCAGGGGGCAAGTGCAGTACTTC
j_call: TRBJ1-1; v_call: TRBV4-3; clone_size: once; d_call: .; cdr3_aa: CASSQDRNRPLNTEAFF; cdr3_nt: TGCGCCAGCAGCCAAGATCGGAACAGGCCACTAAACACTGAAGCTTTCTTT
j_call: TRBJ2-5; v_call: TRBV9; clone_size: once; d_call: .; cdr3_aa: CASSVSGLGGQETQYF; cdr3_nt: TGTGCCAGCAGCGTGTCCGGACTAGGGGGGCAAGAGACCCAGTACTTC
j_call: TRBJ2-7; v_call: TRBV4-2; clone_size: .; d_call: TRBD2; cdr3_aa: CASSQAASGGSDEQYF; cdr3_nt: TGTGCCAGCAGCCAAGCGGCTAGCGGGGGTAGCGACGAGCAGTACTTC
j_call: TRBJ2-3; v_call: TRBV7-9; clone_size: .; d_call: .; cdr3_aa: CASSPLAAKDTQYF; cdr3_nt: TGTGCCAGCAGCCCCTTAGCGGCCAAAGATACGCAGTATTTT
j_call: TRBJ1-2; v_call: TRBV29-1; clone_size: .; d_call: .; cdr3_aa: CSVVTGIENGYTF; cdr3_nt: TGCAGCGTAGTAACAGGGATAGAAAATGGCTACACCTTC
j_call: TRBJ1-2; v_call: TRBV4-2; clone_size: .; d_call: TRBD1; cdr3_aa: CASSHGQGADYGYTF; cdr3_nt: TGTGCCAGCAGCCACGGACAGGGGGCGGACTATGGCTACACCTTC
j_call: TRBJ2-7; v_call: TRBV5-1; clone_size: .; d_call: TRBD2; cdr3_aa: CASSPRTSGASYEQYF; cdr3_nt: TGCGCCAGCAGCCCTAGGACTAGCGGGGCCTCCTACGAGCAGTACTTC
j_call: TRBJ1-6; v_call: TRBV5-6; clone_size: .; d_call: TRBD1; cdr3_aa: CASSFGTGSNSPLHF; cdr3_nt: TGTGCCAGCAGCTTTGGGACAGGAAGCAATTCACCCCTCCACTTT
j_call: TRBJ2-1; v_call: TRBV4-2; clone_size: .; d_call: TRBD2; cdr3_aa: CASSQDEASGRGNEQFF; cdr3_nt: TGTGCCAGCAGCCAAGATGAGGCTAGCGGGAGGGGAAATGAGCAGTTCTTC
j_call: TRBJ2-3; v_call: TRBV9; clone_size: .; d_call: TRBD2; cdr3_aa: CASSVSGLAGDTQYF; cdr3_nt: TGTGCCAGCAGCGTTAGTGGACTAGCAGGGGATACGCAGTATTTT